This T cell receptor (beta chain) is drawn from a study of cytomegalovirus exposure and HLA in healthy donors. About the study: Of all 380 or so donors who were genotyped, around 82% belonged to the Caucasian-associated ancestry cluster.

About this clone: Its antigen is undetermined.

The PCR had 60 Vbeta and 13 Jbeta primers. TCRdb keeps only in-frame clones here, not all; method: immunoSEQ multiplex PCR. The profile shows more than 60,000 clones, over 75% of them singletons. Healthy bone marrow donors made up the cohort. General study results and limits: Segments of the TCR beta V type were, in most cases, productive about 90% or about 30% of the time in an earlier analysis. Links to common viral pathogens appeared, in a later analysis, for several of the most significant clusters.

Trimming pared 0 bases from V and 5 bases from J, leaving 17 bases between. The CDR3 is 16 residues long. Germline V lookup: CDR1 MNHEY, CDR2 SVGAGI. The chain employs TRBV6-5 and TRBJ2-7, with D perhaps matching TRBD1 (5 bases). Material for sequencing was PBMCs. This TCR was recovered from a woman in her twenties or thirties in good health and CMV-seronegative. CDR3 in amino acids: CASSYSAGYSEDEQYF. The CDR3 DNA follows: TGTGCCAGCAGTTACTCGGCAGGGTACTCCGAGGACGAGCAGTACTTC.